The 10 T cell receptor beta chains listed next were all sequenced from one sample in a study of cytotoxic CD8 clonotypes in ibrutinib-treated CLL. Clones were sequenced by immunoSEQ multiplex PCR, and TCRdb holds only the in-frame ones, with some missing. The table shows roughly 160,000 clones, with 70% to 85% occurring only once. The sample in question was PBMCs, obtained after 24 months of ibrutinib treatment. Receptors were obtained from a human donor with chronic lymphocytic leukemia.

The chain combines TRBV19 with TRBJ2-7, with TRBD2 matching 8 bases. Trimming cost V 7 bases and J 2 bases; bases outside gene matches: 10. The CDR3 sequence is 15 residues long. The germline gives CDR1 LNHDA, CDR2 SQIVND (reference sequence). Here the CDR3 DNA reads TGTGCCAGTATGCCCGGTGGAGCGGGAGCCTACGAGCAGTACTTC. Translating gives CASMPGGAGAYEQYF.

The V and J genes are TRBV4-2 and TRBJ2-7; tentatively, D is TRBD1 or TRBD2 (5 bases each). CDR1 is LGHNA, CDR2 YNFKEQ, per germline. This CDR3 is 17 amino acids long. The germline V and J ends were trimmed by 3 bases and 1 base, with 19 bases remaining between them. The CDR3 nucleotides are TGTGCCAGCAGCCAGCAAGAAGGGGCCGAGGGGTCCTACGAGCAGTACTTC. It translates to CASSQQEGAEGSYEQYF.

This clone was detected once. The junction differs from germline at one of its ends, possibly a read error. V and J are TRBV5-5 and TRBJ2-7; D might be TRBD1 (6 bases). The CDR3 contains 13 residues. Germline V gene data show CDR1 as SGHKS and CDR2 as YYEKEE (reference sequence). CDR3: CASSQDQGYEQYF. The DNA for the CDR3 is TGCGCCAGCAGCCAAGATCAGGGGTACGAGCAGTACTTC.

The chain has TRBV19 and TRBJ1-4, with D uncertain. This CDR3 has 15 amino acids. From germline, CDR1 is LNHDA and CDR2 SQIVND (reference sequence). V was trimmed by 0 bases and J by 7 bases, leaving 12 bases between them. The CDR3, as DNA: TGTGCCAGTAGTATAGATTCGGGGAGTGGTGAAAAACTGTTTTTT. Protein: CASSIDSGSGEKLFF.

The gene calls are TRBV11-2 and TRBJ2-3; either TRBD1 or TRBD2 may supply D (6 bases each). The CDR3 is 15 residues long. The V gene's germline CDR1 is SGHAT and CDR2 FQNNGV. The V end lost 5 bases, the J end lost 1 base, and 13 bases lay between the germline ends. The CDR3 spells CASSVGGWGTDTQYF. The CDR3, as DNA: TGTGCCAGCAGCGTAGGGGGGTGGGGCACAGATACGCAGTATTTT. Using reference TRBV11-2 and TRBJ2-3 for the parts outside the CDR3, the full variable domain is EAGVAQSPRYKIIEKRQSVAFWCNPISGHATLYWYQQILGQGPKLLIQFQNNGVVDDSQLPKDRFSAERLKGVDSTLKIQPAKLEDSAVYLCASSVGGWGTDTQYFGPGTRLTVL.

The chain has TRBV2 and TRBJ1-1; 10 nucleotides line up with TRBD1. V lost 4 bases, J lost 4 bases, and 3 bases stayed unmatched. This CDR3 has 14 residues. Per the germline V gene, CDR1 is SNHLY and CDR2 is FYNNEI. This chain's CDR3 is CASSGGQGITEAFF. As DNA, the CDR3 is TGTGCCAGCAGTGGGGGACAGGGGATCACTGAAGCTTTCTTT.

The genes are TRBV7-9 and TRBJ1-3, with D perhaps matching TRBD1 (5 bases). V gave up 3 bases and J gave up 8 bases, with 17 bases separating them. This CDR3 region has 15 residues. Germline V gene data show CDR1 as SEHNR and CDR2 as FQNEAQ (reference sequence). The CDR3: CASSFPSQGIDTIYF. CDR3 nucleotide sequence: TGTGCCAGCAGCTTTCCATCTCAGGGTATCGACACCATATATTTT.

CDR3 region: CASSLGYTEAFF. DNA for the CDR3: TGTGCCAGCAGCCTAGGGTACACTGAAGCTTTCTTT. This rearrangement joins TRBV6-6 to TRBJ1-1; unclear D gene. The germline V gene encodes CDR1 MNHNY and CDR2 SVGAGI (reference sequence). Trimming left V 6 bases short and J 3 bases short, with 8 bases between. The CDR3 spans 12 residues.

In its sample, this clone was seen once. The chain recombines TRBV18 with TRBJ1-5; 8 nucleotides align to TRBD1. The CDR3 runs to 16 residues. The J segment lost 0 bases and the V segment lost 4 bases, leaving 5 bases of the junction unmatched. Germline CDR1 is KGHSH and CDR2 is LQKENI. The CDR3: CASSQTGGNSNQPQHF. The CDR3 DNA reads as TGTGCCAGCTCACAAACAGGGGGGAATAGCAATCAGCCCCAGCATTTT.

This clone has only one observation. The chain couples TRBV7-9 to TRBJ1-2; 8 bases agree with TRBD1. CDR3 size: 14 residues. After removal of 5 bases from V and 3 bases from J, the junction contained 5 bases not matched to a gene. CDR1 and CDR2 from the germline V gene are SEHNR and FQNEAQ (reference sequence). CDR3 loop: CASSQRTGHYGYTF. DNA for the CDR3: TGTGCCAGCAGCCAAAGGACAGGGCACTATGGCTACACCTTC. Supplemented by reference TRBV7-9 and TRBJ1-2, the full variable domain reads DTGVSQNPRHKITKRGQNVTFRCDPISEHNRLYWYRQTLGQGPEFLTYFQNEAQLEKSRLLSDRFSAERPKGSFSTLEIQRTEQGDSAMYLCASSQRTGHYGYTFGSGTRLTVV.